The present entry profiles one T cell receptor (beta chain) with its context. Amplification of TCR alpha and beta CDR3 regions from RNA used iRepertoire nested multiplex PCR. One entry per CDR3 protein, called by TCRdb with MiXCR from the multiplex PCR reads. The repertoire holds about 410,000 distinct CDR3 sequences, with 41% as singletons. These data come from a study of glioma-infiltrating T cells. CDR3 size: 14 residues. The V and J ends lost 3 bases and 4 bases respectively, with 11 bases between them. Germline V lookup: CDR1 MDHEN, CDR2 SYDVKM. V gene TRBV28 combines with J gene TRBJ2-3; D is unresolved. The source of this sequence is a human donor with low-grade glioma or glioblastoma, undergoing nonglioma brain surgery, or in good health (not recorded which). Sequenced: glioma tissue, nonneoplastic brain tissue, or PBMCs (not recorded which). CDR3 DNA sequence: TGTGCCAGCAGTTTCCACCTCCCCGCAGATACGCAGTATTTT. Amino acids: CASSFHLPADTQYF.